What follows are 19 T cell receptor beta chains derived from one specimen sequenced in a study of early T cells in non-severe SARS-CoV-2 infection. TCRdb analysed the 5' RACE reads with MiXCR anew, one entry per CDR3 protein. The data hold some 64,000 distinct CDR3 sequences, with 9% to 10% observed a single time. Sequenced material: whole blood, taken at baseline. Receptors originate from an adult who was a healthcare worker with PCR-confirmed SARS-CoV-2 infection or an uninfected control (not recorded which).

The rearrangement joins TRBV28 to TRBJ2-7, with 7 bases lining up with TRBD1. This CDR3 is built from 14 residues. V trimming: 5 bases; J trimming: 2 bases; junction bases outside the gene matches: 6. Germline CDR1 MDHEN, CDR2 SYDVKM. The CDR3 loop reads CASSTGQRTYEQYF. CDR3 DNA sequence: TGTGCCAGCAGTACGGGACAGAGAACCTACGAGCAGTACTTC.

This clonotype was recorded at least ten times. The genes are TRBV7-9 and TRBJ2-2; 9 nucleotides line up with TRBD1. This CDR3 region has 16 residues. V was pared by 10 bases and J by 5 bases, with 14 bases of the junction left unmatched. Germline-derived CDR1 and CDR2 are SEHNR and FQNEAQ (reference sequence). For the CDR3, the DNA is TGTGCCACCCGCCGGCCGGGACAGGGAGTTACCGGGGAGCTGTTTTTT. Translated: CATRRPGQGVTGELFF.

The gene calls are TRBV6-1 and TRBJ2-2; D perhaps matches TRBD2 (5 bases). Germline V gives CDR1 MNHNS, CDR2 SASEGT. Trimming stripped 6 bases from V and 2 bases from J, with 7 bases between. The CDR3 is made up of 13 amino acids. CDR3 in DNA: TGTGCCAGCAGGGACTCCAACACCGGGGAGCTGTTTTTT. Protein: CASRDSNTGELFF.

This clonotype turned up a few times. CDR3 region: CSVFAGTGNYEQYF. The CDR3 region has the DNA TGCAGCGTGTTCGCCGGGACAGGGAACTACGAGCAGTACTTC. This chain connects TRBV29-1 to TRBJ2-7; the match to TRBD1 covers 9 bases. Trimming at V came to 6 bases and at J to 3 bases, leaving 9 bases not matched to a gene. The CDR3 is 14 residues long. CDR1 is SQVTM and CDR2 is ANQGSEA in the germline V gene.

The table lists this clonotype with many counts. The chain has TRBV9 and TRBJ2-5; 7 bases match TRBD2. After removal of 0 bases from V and 1 base from J, the junction contained 9 bases not matched to a gene. Germline V gives CDR1 SGDLS, CDR2 YYNGEE. This CDR3 spans 17 amino acids. CDR3 in DNA: TGTGCCAGCAGCGTAGATAGTCGGAGCGGGACCCAAGAGACCCAGTACTTC. Residues: CASSVDSRSGTQETQYF.

This clonotype has just a few counts. The chain links TRBV28 to TRBJ2-5; the D gene is possibly TRBD2 (5 bases). Trimming stripped 6 bases from V and 5 bases from J, with 10 bases between. The CDR3 runs 12 residues. Germline CDR1 and CDR2: MDHEN and SYDVKM. The CDR3 DNA follows: TGTGCCAGCAGCTCAGAGCGGGAGACCCAGTACTTC. Amino acids: CASSSERETQYF.

This clonotype was recorded at least ten times. The chain is built from TRBV29-1 and TRBJ1-3; possible D gene TRBD1, 5 bases. The germline V gene has CDR1 SQVTM and CDR2 ANQGSEA. CDR3 length: 15 residues. Between the trimmed V and J ends, which lost 2 bases and 0 bases, there was a span of 11 bases. CDR3 coding DNA: TGCAGCGTTGAAAGGAAGGGGACCTCTGGAAACACCATATATTTT. Protein: CSVERKGTSGNTIYF. Together with reference TRBV29-1 and TRBJ1-3, the CDR3 gives the full variable domain: SAVISQKPSRDICQRGTSLTIQCQVDSQVTMMFWYRQQPGQSLTLIATANQGSEATYESGFVIDKFPISRPNLTFSTLTVSNMSPEDSSIYLCSVERKGTSGNTIYFGEGSWLTVV.

This clonotype is medium-sized in the sample. The V and J genes are TRBV20-1 and TRBJ2-1, with 7 bases that match TRBD2. The germline CDR1 and CDR2 sequences are DFQATT and SNEGSKA (reference sequence). Unmatched junction bases numbered 13, after V lost 5 bases and J lost 6 bases. The CDR3 spans 15 residues. DNA of the CDR3: TGCAGTGCTTCTCTACGCCTAGCGGTGATCAATGAGCAGTTCTTC. It translates to CSASLRLAVINEQFF.

As regards this clonotype: This clone may be a read error of a much larger clone one base away. This chain joins TRBV6-2 or TRBV6-3 and TRBJ1-1, with D possibly being TRBD1 (5 bases). Germline V gives CDR1 MNHEY, CDR2 SVGEGT. There are 13 residues in the CDR3. CDR3 in amino acids: CASSLKGFNESFF. CDR3 sequence (DNA): TGTGCCAGCAGCCTGAAGGGGTTTAATGAATCTTTCTTT.

This clonotype was counted between two and nine times. This sequence joins TRBV20-1 and TRBJ2-1, with TRBD2 matching over 10 bases. Trimming took 4 bases from V and 0 from J; bases not matched to a gene: 9. CDR1 is DFQATT and CDR2 is SNEGSKA in the germline V gene (reference sequence). The CDR3 spans 17 residues. This chain's CDR3 is CSAKWRTSGSSYNEQFF. In DNA form, the CDR3 reads TGCAGTGCTAAATGGAGGACTAGCGGTAGCTCCTACAATGAGCAGTTCTTC.

This clonotype was seen ten or more times. The chain joins TRBV23-1 to TRBJ1-2, with 8 nucleotides matching TRBD1. TRBV23-1 is recorded as an ORF, its role being uncertain. The CDR3 totals 16 residues. Trimming removed 2 bases from V and 2 bases from J; junction bases left unmatched: 7. CDR3 loop: CASSQPGQATNYGYTF. CDR3 DNA: TGCGCCAGCAGTCAACCGGGACAGGCGACGAACTATGGCTACACCTTC.

V gene TRBV6-2 or TRBV6-3 combines with J gene TRBJ2-3, with D possibly TRBD2 on 5 matching bases. The CDR3 runs to 12 residues. Per germline, CDR1 MNHEY and CDR2 SVGEGT. V lost 5 bases and J 2 bases, leaving 5 bases between the germline ends. CDR3 sequence (DNA): TGTGCCAGCAGTCGGGACACAGATACGCAGTATTTT. Protein sequence: CASSRDTDTQYF.

This clonotype came up many times. The chain links TRBV6-4 to TRBJ2-5, with D possibly TRBD2 on 6 matching bases. V was pared by 7 bases and J by 2 bases, with 17 bases between. This CDR3 has 15 amino acids. Germline V lookup: CDR1 MRHNA, CDR2 SNTAGT. CDR3 protein: CASIRDSPLQETQYF. The CDR3 nucleotides are TGTGCCAGCATCCGGGACTCCCCGCTGCAAGAGACCCAGTACTTC.

This clonotype was seen just once. A read error may explain this, as a much larger clone is one base away. This chain uses TRBV12-3 or TRBV12-4 with TRBJ1-3; D is unresolved. V was shortened by 8 bases and J by 3 bases, with 11 bases between the two germline ends. CDR3 size: 13 residues. As DNA, the CDR3 is TGTGCCAGCCGACGGGCTCTTGGAAACACCATATATTTT. Encoded protein: CASRRALGNTIYF.

There are many counts of this clonotype. This chain connects TRBV28 to TRBJ2-7; possible D gene TRBD1, 5 bases. Germline V gene lookup returns CDR1 MDHEN and CDR2 SYDVKM. The CDR3 loop spans 12 amino acids. Trimming took 4 bases from V and 5 from J, leaving 9 bases between them. As DNA, the CDR3 is TGTGCCAGCAGTTCAGGGTGGGACGAGCAGTACTTC. This translates into CASSSGWDEQYF. The complete variable domain, with remaining parts taken from reference TRBV28 and TRBJ2-7, reads DVKVTQSSRYLVKRTGEKVFLECVQDMDHENMFWYRQDPGLGLRLIYFSYDVKMKEKGDIPEGYSVSREKKERFSLILESASTNQTSMYLCASSSGWDEQYFGPGTRLTVT.

This clonotype is a singleton in its sample. The V gene is TRBV20-1, the J gene TRBJ1-6, with 7 bases fitting TRBD1. The CDR3 loop spans 15 amino acids. The V gene's germline CDR1 is DFQATT and CDR2 SNEGSKA (reference sequence). With V trimmed by 5 bases and J by 5 bases, 9 bases remained unmatched. In nucleotides, the CDR3 is TGCAGTGCTGCTGTTTTCGGACAGGATAATTCACCCCTCCACTTT. Translated, it gives CSAAVFGQDNSPLHF.

V usage is TRBV20-1 and J usage is TRBJ2-1; the match to TRBD2 covers 10 bases. The ends lost 1 base at V and 7 bases at J; junction bases unmatched: 4. The germline gives CDR1 DFQATT, CDR2 SNEGSKA (reference sequence). This CDR3 comprises 14 residues. The CDR3 reads CSARVGLAPNEQFF. The CDR3, as DNA: TGCAGTGCTAGAGTGGGACTAGCGCCTAATGAGCAGTTCTTC.

This rearrangement joins TRBV28 to TRBJ2-1, with unresolved D. V was cut by 5 bases and J by 0 bases, with 17 bases left in between. This CDR3 comprises 17 residues. Per the germline V gene, CDR1 is MDHEN and CDR2 is SYDVKM. CDR3 sequence: CASSPLALKSSYNEQFF. DNA of the CDR3: TGTGCCAGCAGTCCTCTCGCCCTAAAGAGCTCCTACAATGAGCAGTTCTTC.

This clonotype was seen ten or more times. The J gene is TRBJ2-7, the V gene TRBV5-1; maybe TRBD2 (5 bases). From germline, CDR1 is SGHRS and CDR2 YFSETQ. V was shortened by 4 bases and J by 2 bases, with 13 bases between the two germline ends. The CDR3 spans 14 residues. CDR3 residues: CASSAGQTTYEQYF. The DNA for the CDR3 is TGCGCCAGCAGCGCCGGCCAGACTACCTACGAGCAGTACTTC.